These T cell receptor beta chains were read from a single sample in a study of vaccination and CD4 T cells after COVID-19. The antigens for these receptors are not known. Each CDR3 protein is one row after TCRdb ran MiXCR on the PCR reads. The sample lists roughly 12,000 distinct CDR3 sequences, 58% seen once, with roughly 9.6% in the top ten. The specimen was CD4+ T cells from blood, cultured in vitro. The receptors were sampled from a human donor who had recovered from COVID-19. CDR3s include the opening cysteine and the closing phenylalanine or tryptophan. The order of the fields is J gene, clone size, D gene, V gene, CDR3 protein, CDR3 DNA. A D gene is named only where the DNA matches it firmly. A clone size is listed for some rows: how often the clone was seen (once, few, many), or a class if it is expanded.

j_gene: TRBJ2-3; abundance: -; d_gene: TRBD2; v_gene: TRBV15; CDR3aa: CATSLPGSGITDTQYF; CDR3nt: TGTGCCACCAGCCTGCCGGGTAGCGGGATAACAGATACGCAGTATTTT
j_gene: TRBJ2-5; abundance: -; d_gene: TRBD1; v_gene: TRBV12-3/TRBV12-4; CDR3aa: CASSPGDRRETQYF; CDR3nt: TGTGCCAGCAGTCCAGGGGACAGGAGGGAGACCCAGTACTTC
j_gene: TRBJ2-7; abundance: -; d_gene: TRBD1; v_gene: TRBV5-6; CDR3aa: CASSSDRGSHEQYF; CDR3nt: TGTGCCAGCAGCTCGGACAGGGGGTCCCACGAGCAGTACTTC
j_gene: TRBJ2-5; abundance: -; d_gene: -; v_gene: TRBV12-3/TRBV12-4; CDR3aa: CASSSTLWRETQYF; CDR3nt: TGTGCCAGCAGTTCGACCCTTTGGAGGGAGACCCAGTACTTC
j_gene: TRBJ1-2; abundance: -; d_gene: -; v_gene: TRBV2; CDR3aa: CASSEQDGSSYGYTF; CDR3nt: TGTGCCAGCAGTGAGCAGGACGGAAGTTCCTATGGCTACACCTTC
j_gene: TRBJ2-1; abundance: -; d_gene: -; v_gene: TRBV27; CDR3aa: CASSRGNEQFF; CDR3nt: TGTGCCAGCAGTAGGGGGAATGAGCAGTTCTTC
j_gene: TRBJ1-3; abundance: -; d_gene: -; v_gene: TRBV19; CDR3aa: CASSPQSRSGNTIYF; CDR3nt: TGTGCCAGTAGTCCACAGTCGCGCTCTGGAAACACCATATATTTT
j_gene: TRBJ1-6; abundance: few; d_gene: -; v_gene: TRBV6-4; CDR3aa: CASSQGTLYNSPLHF; CDR3nt: TGTGCCAGCAGTCAAGGAACCCTCTATAATTCACCCCTCCACTTT
j_gene: TRBJ2-3; abundance: once; d_gene: -; v_gene: TRBV7-2; CDR3aa: CASSPLGTKGTDTQYF; CDR3nt: TGTGCCAGCAGCCCGCTTGGGACAAAGGGGACAGATACGCAGTATTTT
j_gene: TRBJ2-5; abundance: -; d_gene: -; v_gene: TRBV30; CDR3aa: CAWSVGGGWETQYF; CDR3nt: TGTGCCTGGAGTGTTGGGGGGGGCTGGGAGACCCAGTACTTC
j_gene: TRBJ2-7; abundance: -; d_gene: TRBD2; v_gene: TRBV5-1; CDR3aa: CASSSSGGRGYEQYF; CDR3nt: TGCGCCAGCAGCTCCTCGGGCGGGAGAGGTTACGAGCAGTACTTC
j_gene: TRBJ1-4; abundance: -; d_gene: -; v_gene: TRBV20-1; CDR3aa: CSASHENEKLFF; CDR3nt: TGCAGTGCTAGTCACGAAAATGAAAAACTGTTTTTT
j_gene: TRBJ2-5; abundance: few; d_gene: TRBD2; v_gene: TRBV20-1; CDR3aa: CSARDLVAGGKTQYF; CDR3nt: TGCAGTGCTAGAGATCTCGTAGCGGGGGGGAAGACCCAGTACTTC
j_gene: TRBJ2-7; abundance: -; d_gene: -; v_gene: TRBV4-1; CDR3aa: CASSQAHFRGYEQYF; CDR3nt: TGCGCCAGCAGCCAAGCCCATTTCAGGGGCTACGAGCAGTACTTC
j_gene: TRBJ1-2; abundance: -; d_gene: TRBD1; v_gene: TRBV5-4; CDR3aa: CASSLARTGDNYGYTF; CDR3nt: TGTGCCAGCAGCTTGGCCAGGACAGGGGATAACTATGGCTACACCTTC
j_gene: TRBJ1-2; abundance: -; d_gene: -; v_gene: TRBV7-2; CDR3aa: CASSLESTERCTF; CDR3nt: TGTGCCAGCAGCTTAGAGTCGACAGAGCGGTGCACCTTC
j_gene: TRBJ2-1; abundance: -; d_gene: -; v_gene: TRBV19; CDR3aa: CASSIRRDLYNEQFF; CDR3nt: TGTGCCAGTAGTATACGGCGGGATCTCTACAATGAGCAGTTCTTC
j_gene: TRBJ1-5; abundance: -; d_gene: TRBD1; v_gene: TRBV28; CDR3aa: CASRRPGQSNQPQHF; CDR3nt: TGTGCCAGCAGACGACCGGGACAGAGCAATCAGCCCCAGCATTTT
j_gene: TRBJ1-2; abundance: few; d_gene: TRBD1; v_gene: TRBV5-4; CDR3aa: CASTTTGIGYTF; CDR3nt: TGTGCCAGCACCACGACAGGGATAGGCTACACCTTC
j_gene: TRBJ2-3; abundance: -; d_gene: TRBD2; v_gene: TRBV7-9; CDR3aa: CASSRPLAGGTDTQYF; CDR3nt: TGTGCCAGCAGCCGACCACTAGCGGGGGGCACAGATACGCAGTATTTT
j_gene: TRBJ1-6; abundance: -; d_gene: -; v_gene: TRBV4-1; CDR3aa: CASSRPGSPLHF; CDR3nt: TGCGCCAGCAGCAGACCGGGTTCACCCCTCCACTTT
j_gene: TRBJ1-4; abundance: -; d_gene: -; v_gene: TRBV6-1; CDR3aa: CASRPNLLNEKLFF; CDR3nt: TGTGCCAGCAGACCAAATCTGTTGAATGAAAAACTGTTTTTT
j_gene: TRBJ2-3; abundance: -; d_gene: -; v_gene: TRBV20-1; CDR3aa: CSARDWGRSKDTQYF; CDR3nt: TGCAGTGCTAGAGATTGGGGGAGATCTAAGGATACGCAGTATTTT
j_gene: TRBJ2-3; abundance: -; d_gene: -; v_gene: TRBV2; CDR3aa: CASRQPTSTDTQYF; CDR3nt: TGTGCCAGCAGACAGCCGACTAGTACAGATACGCAGTATTTT
j_gene: TRBJ1-4; abundance: -; d_gene: TRBD1; v_gene: TRBV24-1; CDR3aa: CATSVQGAPNEKLFF; CDR3nt: TGTGCCACCAGTGTACAGGGGGCGCCGAATGAAAAACTGTTTTTT
j_gene: TRBJ2-6; abundance: -; d_gene: TRBD1; v_gene: TRBV20-1; CDR3aa: CSARVGTGGSGANVLTF; CDR3nt: TGCAGTGCTAGAGTGGGGACAGGGGGAAGCGGGGCCAACGTCCTGACTTTC
j_gene: TRBJ2-7; abundance: -; d_gene: -; v_gene: TRBV7-2; CDR3aa: CASSFFRESYEQYF; CDR3nt: TGTGCCAGCAGCTTTTTCCGGGAGTCCTACGAGCAGTACTTC
j_gene: TRBJ1-2; abundance: once; d_gene: TRBD1; v_gene: TRBV30; CDR3aa: CAWEQGAYGYTF; CDR3nt: TGTGCCTGGGAACAGGGGGCGTATGGCTACACCTTC
j_gene: TRBJ1-1; abundance: -; d_gene: -; v_gene: TRBV30; CDR3aa: CAWRDSKGAFF; CDR3nt: TGTGCCTGGAGGGACAGTAAAGGGGCTTTCTTT
j_gene: TRBJ1-1; abundance: once; d_gene: -; v_gene: TRBV15; CDR3aa: CATSRDWGARAEAFF; CDR3nt: TGTGCCACCAGCAGAGATTGGGGGGCGCGGGCTGAAGCTTTCTTT
j_gene: TRBJ1-1; abundance: -; d_gene: -; v_gene: TRBV5-1; CDR3aa: CASSLDGRGNTEAFF; CDR3nt: TGCGCCAGCAGCTTGGACGGCAGGGGGAACACTGAAGCTTTCTTT
j_gene: TRBJ1-5; abundance: few; d_gene: -; v_gene: TRBV10-1; CDR3aa: CASSEQGRQPQHF; CDR3nt: TGCGCCAGCAGTGAGCAGGGTAGGCAGCCCCAGCATTTT
j_gene: TRBJ2-5; abundance: -; d_gene: TRBD1; v_gene: TRBV10-1; CDR3aa: CASQRDRQETQYF; CDR3nt: TGCGCCAGCCAACGGGACAGACAAGAGACCCAGTACTTC
j_gene: TRBJ2-2; abundance: -; d_gene: -; v_gene: TRBV20-1; CDR3aa: CSAGWHSGELFF; CDR3nt: TGCAGTGCTGGTTGGCATTCCGGGGAGCTGTTTTTT
j_gene: TRBJ1-2; abundance: -; d_gene: TRBD1; v_gene: TRBV19; CDR3aa: CASSNWQGGPLSGYTF; CDR3nt: TGTGCCAGTAGTAATTGGCAGGGGGGGCCGCTGAGTGGCTACACCTTC
j_gene: TRBJ1-1; abundance: -; d_gene: -; v_gene: TRBV25-1; CDR3aa: CASSEVGYTEAFF; CDR3nt: TGTGCCAGCAGTGAAGTGGGGTACACTGAAGCTTTCTTT
j_gene: TRBJ1-6; abundance: -; d_gene: TRBD1; v_gene: TRBV6-5; CDR3aa: CASSYSGRGPSPLHF; CDR3nt: TGTGCCAGCAGTTACTCCGGCAGGGGGCCATCACCCCTCCACTTT
j_gene: TRBJ1-2; abundance: -; d_gene: -; v_gene: TRBV27; CDR3aa: CASSFQGRTGGYTF; CDR3nt: TGTGCCAGCAGTTTTCAGGGTCGAACGGGGGGCTACACCTTC
j_gene: TRBJ2-1; abundance: -; d_gene: TRBD2; v_gene: TRBV7-3; CDR3aa: CASSLIVSGSGKNNEQFF; CDR3nt: TGTGCCAGCAGCTTAATAGTCTCTGGTAGCGGGAAAAACAATGAGCAGTTCTTC
j_gene: TRBJ1-1; abundance: few; d_gene: -; v_gene: TRBV7-9; CDR3aa: CASSRVNTEAFF; CDR3nt: TGTGCCAGCAGCCGGGTGAACACTGAAGCTTTCTTT
j_gene: TRBJ1-1; abundance: few; d_gene: TRBD1; v_gene: TRBV30; CDR3aa: CAWTPGQGLNTEAFF; CDR3nt: TGTGCCTGGACCCCGGGACAGGGCTTGAACACTGAAGCTTTCTTT
j_gene: TRBJ1-2; abundance: -; d_gene: TRBD1; v_gene: TRBV29-1; CDR3aa: CSAGTGAAYGYTF; CDR3nt: TGCAGCGCAGGGACAGGGGCAGCCTATGGCTACACCTTC
j_gene: TRBJ2-7; abundance: once; d_gene: -; v_gene: TRBV27; CDR3aa: CASKPSGGGYEQYF; CDR3nt: TGTGCCAGCAAGCCCTCGGGTGGGGGCTACGAGCAGTACTTC
j_gene: TRBJ2-5; abundance: -; d_gene: -; v_gene: TRBV24-1; CDR3aa: CATSGPLGQETQYF; CDR3nt: TGTGCCACCAGTGGTCCTCTGGGGCAAGAGACCCAGTACTTC
j_gene: TRBJ1-2; abundance: -; d_gene: -; v_gene: TRBV7-2; CDR3aa: CASRRGEPNYGYTF; CDR3nt: TGTGCCAGCAGACGGGGCGAACCTAACTATGGCTACACCTTC
j_gene: TRBJ2-7; abundance: -; d_gene: -; v_gene: TRBV6-5; CDR3aa: CASSYRRDVSYEQYF; CDR3nt: TGTGCCAGCAGTTACCGACGGGACGTTTCCTACGAGCAGTACTTC
j_gene: TRBJ1-3; abundance: -; d_gene: -; v_gene: TRBV24-1; CDR3aa: CATSDDGRSGNTIYF; CDR3nt: TGTGCCACCAGTGACGACGGCCGCTCTGGAAACACCATATATTTT
j_gene: TRBJ1-1; abundance: -; d_gene: -; v_gene: TRBV7-3; CDR3aa: CASSQDGNTEAFF; CDR3nt: TGTGCCAGCAGCCAGGACGGGAACACTGAAGCTTTCTTT
j_gene: TRBJ1-5; abundance: -; d_gene: -; v_gene: TRBV6-1; CDR3aa: CASRSTEGTAQHF; CDR3nt: TGTGCCAGCAGGTCGACCGAGGGTACGGCCCAGCATTTT
j_gene: TRBJ2-3; abundance: -; d_gene: -; v_gene: TRBV7-3; CDR3aa: CASSFGWGAADTQYF; CDR3nt: TGTGCCAGCAGCTTCGGTTGGGGGGCCGCAGATACGCAGTATTTT
j_gene: TRBJ2-7; abundance: -; d_gene: TRBD2; v_gene: TRBV24-1; CDR3aa: CATSEGTRDEQYF; CDR3nt: TGTGCCACCAGTGAGGGGACTAGAGACGAGCAGTACTTC
j_gene: TRBJ2-3; abundance: few; d_gene: TRBD1; v_gene: TRBV6-5; CDR3aa: CASSYGTGDTDTQYF; CDR3nt: TGTGCCAGCAGTTACGGGACAGGGGACACAGATACGCAGTATTTT
j_gene: TRBJ1-2; abundance: -; d_gene: TRBD1; v_gene: TRBV15; CDR3aa: CATSRDRGTGSNGYTF; CDR3nt: TGTGCCACCAGCAGAGATCGCGGGACAGGGTCCAATGGCTACACCTTC
j_gene: TRBJ2-6; abundance: -; d_gene: -; v_gene: TRBV24-1; CDR3aa: CATSDSNTGANVLTF; CDR3nt: TGTGCCACCAGTGATTCCAATACTGGGGCCAACGTCCTGACTTTC
j_gene: TRBJ1-5; abundance: -; d_gene: -; v_gene: TRBV28; CDR3aa: CASRLGQGTNQPQHF; CDR3nt: TGTGCCAGCAGGCTGGGGCAGGGGACCAATCAGCCCCAGCATTTT
j_gene: TRBJ2-3; abundance: -; d_gene: TRBD2; v_gene: TRBV28; CDR3aa: CASSLFGTSLPGTQYF; CDR3nt: TGTGCCAGCAGTTTATTTGGGACTAGCCTTCCTGGGACGCAGTATTTT
j_gene: TRBJ1-2; abundance: large; d_gene: TRBD1; v_gene: TRBV2; CDR3aa: CASSRTGIGYTF; CDR3nt: TGTGCCAGCAGTCGGACAGGAATTGGCTACACCTTC
j_gene: TRBJ1-1; abundance: few; d_gene: -; v_gene: TRBV20-1; CDR3aa: CSGTGGSGTEAFF; CDR3nt: TGCAGTGGAACGGGGGGTAGTGGCACTGAAGCTTTCTTT